This T cell receptor (beta chain) was retrieved from a study of Graves' ophthalmopathy and Graves' hyperthyroidism. TCR beta CDR3 amplification used RNA transcripts. RT-PCR was first run with HTBI primers, then multiplex PCR in a second round. TCRdb passed the multiplex PCR reads through MiXCR, listing each CDR3 protein once. The profile shows some 170,000 distinct CDR3 sequences, about two fifths of them singletons. This CDR3 has 14 amino acids. Trimming removed 5 bases at V and 7 bases at J, with 18 bases between. CDR1 and CDR2 from the germline V gene are SGHTA and FQGNSA. This sequence was found in a man aged 30 to 45 with Graves' ophthalmopathy. V usage is TRBV7-2 and J usage is TRBJ2-7; D uncertain. Sequencing input: peripheral blood. Here the CDR3 DNA reads TGTGCCAGCAGCCCTTCGGTTACCGTTCGAGAGCAGTACTTC. It encodes CASSPSVTVREQYF. Full variable domain (rest looked up from reference TRBV7-2 and TRBJ2-7): GAGVSQSPSNKVTEKGKDVELRCDPISGHTALYWYRQSLGQGLEFLIYFQGNSAPDKSGLPSDRFSAERTGGSVSTLTIQRTQQEDSAVYLCASSPSVTVREQYFGPGTRLTVT.